The 5 T cell receptor beta chains reported below all come from one sample, sequenced in a study of memory CD4+ T cells and cytomegalovirus serostatus. Single viable CD3+CD4+CD8-CD45RO+ cells were sorted as the memory CD4+ T cells. Only in-frame clones appear in the TCRdb table, and some are missing; sequencing was by immunoSEQ multiplex PCR. The sample includes approximately 92,000 clones, about 80% of them seen just once. The sequenced sample consisted of memory CD4+ T cells from blood. The receptors derive from an adult in good health and CMV-seropositive.

The table lists this clone with a count of one. The chain joins TRBV5-1 to TRBJ1-1, with 7 bases identical to TRBD1. CDR1 is SGHRS and CDR2 is YFSETQ in the germline V gene. The CDR3 has 14 residues. The trim removed 3 bases at V and 12 bases at J, leaving 14 bases unmatched. The CDR3 protein is CASSSNSGGGETFF. The CDR3 DNA reads TGCGCCAGCAGCTCGAATTCAGGGGGAGGAGAAACTTTCTTT.

The V call is TRBV7-9, the J call TRBJ1-5, with D tentatively TRBD1 (5 bases). There are 15 residues in the CDR3. The germline V gene encodes CDR1 SEHNR and CDR2 FQNEAQ (reference sequence). V was pared by 1 base and J by 4 bases, with 11 bases between. The CDR3 is CASSLETAENQPQHF. For the CDR3, the DNA is TGTGCCAGCAGCTTAGAGACAGCTGAAAATCAGCCCCAGCATTTT.

The rearrangement joins TRBV11-3 to TRBJ2-5, with TRBD1 matching over 9 bases. The V segment lost 6 bases and the J segment 5 bases; nucleotides outside the gene matches: 7. The germline gives CDR1 SGHNT, CDR2 YENEEA. The CDR3 length is 14 residues. The CDR3 region has the DNA TGTGCCAGCAGTTCCGGGACAGGGCGGGAGACCCAGTACTTC. It is translated as CASSSGTGRETQYF.

The chain carries TRBV7-2 and TRBJ2-1; 7 bases align to TRBD1. The CDR3 spans 14 residues. CDR1 SGHTA and CDR2 FQGNSA come from the germline V gene. V shed 2 bases, J shed 7 bases, and the junction held 5 bases outside the gene matches. This CDR3 is CASSLSTGTNEQFF. CDR3 coding DNA: TGTGCCAGCAGCTTATCGACAGGGACGAATGAGCAGTTCTTC.

The V gene is TRBV5-5, the J gene TRBJ2-5, with D maybe TRBD2 (5 bases). Germline values: CDR1 SGHKS, CDR2 YYEKEE (reference sequence). The CDR3 is 14 residues long. V was trimmed by 4 bases and J by 0 bases, leaving 10 bases between them. Here the CDR3 reads CASSPTGYQETQYF. The CDR3 DNA is TGTGCCAGCAGCCCCACGGGGTACCAAGAGACCCAGTACTTC.